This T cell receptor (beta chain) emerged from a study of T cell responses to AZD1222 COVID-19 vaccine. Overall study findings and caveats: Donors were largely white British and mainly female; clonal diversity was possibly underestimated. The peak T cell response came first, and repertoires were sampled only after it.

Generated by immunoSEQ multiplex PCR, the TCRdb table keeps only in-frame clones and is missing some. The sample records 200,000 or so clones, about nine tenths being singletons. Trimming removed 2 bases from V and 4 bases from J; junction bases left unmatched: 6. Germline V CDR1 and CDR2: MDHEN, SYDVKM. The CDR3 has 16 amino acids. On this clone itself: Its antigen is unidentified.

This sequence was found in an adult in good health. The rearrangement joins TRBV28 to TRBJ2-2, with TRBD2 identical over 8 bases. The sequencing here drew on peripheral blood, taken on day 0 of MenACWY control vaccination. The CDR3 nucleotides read TGTGCCAGCAGTTTACCCCAGGGACTAGTCACCGGGGAGCTGTTTTTT. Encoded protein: CASSLPQGLVTGELFF.